These 20 T cell receptor beta chains came from one sample sequenced in a study of blood T cell repertoires in COVID-19. Repertoires were generated with immunoSEQ multiplex PCR, while TCRdb's copy carries only in-frame clones and drops some. The sample comprises around 23,000 clones, approximately 68% of which are singletons, and around two fifths rests with the top ten. The sample taken for sequencing was peripheral blood. These receptors all come from a woman of 80 years or more with acute or convalescent COVID-19.

This clone was recorded once. The J gene is TRBJ2-5, the V gene TRBV18; tentative D call: TRBD1 (5 bases). V lost 2 bases, J lost 5 bases, and 6 bases lay in between. The V gene's germline CDR1 is KGHSH and CDR2 LQKENI. There are 12 residues in the CDR3. The CDR3 spells CASSPAGETQYF. In nucleotides, the CDR3 is TGTGCCAGCTCACCAGCAGGGGAGACCCAGTACTTC.

The rearrangement uses TRBV4-1 and TRBJ2-7; 8 bases line up with TRBD1. J lost 5 bases, V lost 1 base, and 4 bases had no gene match. Germline V gene sequence: CDR1 MGHRA, CDR2 YSYEKL. The CDR3 totals 14 residues. As DNA, the CDR3 is TGCGCCAGCAGCCAAGGGACAGGGACCCACGAGCAGTACTTC. Amino acids: CASSQGTGTHEQYF.

To note about this clone: In this CDR3 the conserved last residue, phenylalanine or tryptophan, is missing, so a read error is likely. It is unclear where the CDR3 begins or ends on the DNA, so no DNA is shown, and the CDR3 is as TCRdb lists it. The chain links TRBV30 to TRBJ2-7; TRBD1, the table's D call, was not compared with the DNA. Including both end residues, the CDR3 is 12 amino acids long. Germline CDR1 GTSNPN, CDR2 SVGIG (reference sequence). The CDR3 sequence is CAWSVSPGQGVM.

The chain employs TRBV28 and TRBJ2-1, with 11 bases fitting TRBD2. The V gene end was trimmed by 5 bases and the J gene end by 5 bases; junction bases not matched to a gene: 5. The CDR3 sequence is 15 residues long. The germline V gene encodes CDR1 MDHEN and CDR2 SYDVKM. This CDR3 is CASSIPGLADNEQFF. In nucleotides, the CDR3 is TGTGCCAGCAGTATCCCGGGACTAGCGGACAATGAGCAGTTCTTC.

The genes are TRBV5-4 and TRBJ2-7; TRBD1 matches at 7 bases. The CDR3 extends over 14 amino acids. Trimming at V came to 5 bases and at J to 7 bases, leaving 12 bases not matched to a gene. Germline V gene lookup returns CDR1 SGHNT and CDR2 YYREEE (reference sequence). DNA of the CDR3: TGTGCCAGCAGTTTCCGGGACAGCCTCAGGGAGCAGTACTTC. Protein: CASSFRDSLREQYF. Combining the CDR3 with reference TRBV5-4 and TRBJ2-7 gives the whole variable domain ETGVTQSPTHLIKTRGQQVTLRCSSQSGHNTVSWYQQALGQGPQFIFQYYREEENGRGNFPPRFSGLQFPNYSSELNVNALELDDSALYLCASSFRDSLREQYFGPGTRLTVT.

The J gene is TRBJ2-3, the V gene TRBV5-1; perhaps TRBD2 as D (6 bases). Germline V gene lookup returns CDR1 SGHRS and CDR2 YFSETQ. The CDR3 covers 16 residues. Trimming left V 4 bases short and J 0 bases short, with 15 bases between. CDR3 region: CASSQKGTSSTDTQYF. The DNA of the CDR3 is TGCGCCAGCAGCCAAAAAGGGACTTCTAGCACAGATACGCAGTATTTT.

This chain uses TRBV9 with TRBJ2-2; D gene uncertain. The germline V gene encodes CDR1 SGDLS and CDR2 YYNGEE. The CDR3 extends over 14 amino acids. With 0 bases removed from V and 5 bases from J, the gap between germline ends came to 8 bases. The CDR3 region has the DNA TGTGCCAGCAGCGTAGGTCGAGAGACCGGGGAGCTGTTTTTT. Translated, it gives CASSVGRETGELFF.

This chain uses TRBV3-1 (or the pseudogene TRBV3-2) with TRBJ1-6; 7 bases agree with TRBD1. This CDR3 is built from 15 residues. The germline CDR1 and CDR2 sequences are LGHDT and YNNKEL (reference sequence). J gave up 7 bases and V 3 bases, and 6 bases lay outside the gene matches. CDR3 amino acids: CASSQLTGTNSPLHF. CDR3 nucleotides: TGTGCCAGCAGCCAGTTGACAGGGACCAATTCACCCCTCCACTTT.

CDR3 loop: CASIRSGTSDETQYF. DNA for the CDR3: TGTGCCAGCATCCGAAGCGGGACTAGTGATGAGACCCAGTACTTC. This chain uses TRBV6-5 with TRBJ2-5; 8 nucleotides align to TRBD2. Germline CDR1 and CDR2: MNHEY and SVGAGI. J was trimmed by 5 bases and V by 7 bases; bases with no gene match: 12. There are 15 residues in the CDR3.

The chain joins TRBV10-3 to TRBJ1-6; TRBD1 matches at 10 bases. The CDR3 is 15 amino acids. CDR1 is ENHRY and CDR2 is SYGVKD in the germline V gene. With V trimmed by 4 bases and J by 10 bases, 7 bases remained unmatched. The CDR3 nucleotides are TGTGCCATCAGTGGGGGACAGGGGATTGGATCACCCCTCCACTTT. It encodes CAISGGQGIGSPLHF.

J is TRBJ2-7 and V is TRBV6-4; D uncertain. Germline CDR1 reads MRHNA; CDR2 reads SNTAGT. Between the trimmed V and J ends, which lost 2 bases and 3 bases, there was a span of 20 bases. The CDR3 covers 17 residues. For the CDR3, the DNA is TGTGCCAGCAGTGACCTTTATAGGTTGCGGAACTACTACGAGCAGTACTTC. Amino acids: CASSDLYRLRNYYEQYF.

This clone was detected once. CDR3 nucleotides: TGTGCCAGCAGTTACTTGACAGAGCAGTACTTC. Translation gives CASSYLTEQYF. The V call is TRBV6-2 or TRBV6-3, the J call TRBJ2-7; D is undetermined. CDR3 length equals 11 residues. Germline assignment: CDR1 MNHEY and CDR2 SVGEGT. V lost 1 base to trimming and J lost 7 bases, with 5 bases between them.

The rearrangement uses TRBV30 and TRBJ2-1; possible D gene TRBD2, 5 bases. Germline CDR1 is GTSNPN and CDR2 is SVGIG (reference sequence). The CDR3 is 13 amino acids. V was clipped by 7 bases and J by 10 bases, with 20 bases between them. The CDR3 region is CASAGRWRREQFF. CDR3 sequence (DNA): TGTGCCTCGGCGGGCCGGTGGCGAAGGGAGCAGTTCTTC.

The V gene is TRBV6-2 or TRBV6-3, the J gene TRBJ1-1; a possible D gene is TRBD1 (6 bases). The CDR3 has 17 amino acids. The germline V gene encodes CDR1 MNHEY and CDR2 SVGEGT. The V gene lost 3 bases and the J gene lost 0 bases, with 17 bases spanning the gap. The CDR3 bases are TGTGCCAGCAGTTATCAAAAAGGGACATTCATGAACACTGAAGCTTTCTTT. It encodes CASSYQKGTFMNTEAFF.

This clone appeared once. The chain recombines TRBV19 with TRBJ1-6; 8 nucleotides line up with TRBD1. V was pared by 5 bases and J by 9 bases, with 6 bases of the junction left unmatched. Germline loops: CDR1 LNHDA, CDR2 SQIVND (reference sequence). The CDR3 sequence is 14 residues long. CDR3 protein: CASSQSGQGSPLHF. In nucleotides, the CDR3 is TGTGCCAGTAGTCAATCCGGACAGGGTTCACCCCTCCACTTT.

In DNA form, the CDR3 reads TGTGCCAGCAGATGGACTAGTGCCGGGGAGCTGTTTTTT. This codes for CASRWTSAGELFF. The chain carries TRBV7-8 and TRBJ2-2; TRBD2 aligns across 7 bases. Germline V gene sequence: CDR1 SGHVS, CDR2 FQNEAQ. The V and J ends lost 6 bases and 6 bases, in that order; junction bases with no gene match: 4. This CDR3 has 13 amino acids.

The chain links TRBV7-3 to TRBJ2-1; 8 positions match TRBD1. Losses at the gene ends were 5 bases for V and 3 bases for J; bases not matched to a gene: 3. The CDR3 covers 14 residues. Germline V gives CDR1 SGHTA, CDR2 FQGTGA. DNA for the CDR3: TGTGCCAGCAGCCTCACAGGGGGCTACAATGAGCAGTTCTTC. Protein product: CASSLTGGYNEQFF.

The chain carries TRBV19 and TRBJ2-2; TRBD2 aligns across 13 bases. Germline lookup yields CDR1 LNHDA and CDR2 SQIVND (reference sequence). Trimming at V came to 5 bases and at J to 0 bases, leaving 3 bases not matched to a gene. This CDR3 contains 17 residues. The DNA of the CDR3 is TGTGCCAGTAGTCGGACTAGCGGGGGCGCGAACACCGGGGAGCTGTTTTTT. Protein sequence: CASSRTSGGANTGELFF.

Only a few counts were recorded for this clone. The chain carries TRBV19 and TRBJ1-1, with D tentatively TRBD1 (5 bases). This CDR3 is 15 amino acids long. V lost 5 bases to trimming and J lost 3 bases, with 16 bases between them. From germline, CDR1 is LNHDA and CDR2 SQIVND (reference sequence). CDR3 DNA: TGTGCCAGTAGTTTTCGGGGGTCAGGCGACACTGAAGCTTTCTTT. Amino acid sequence: CASSFRGSGDTEAFF. The full variable domain, rest sourced from reference TRBV19 and TRBJ1-1, is DGGITQSPKYLFRKEGQNVTLSCEQNLNHDAMYWYRQDPGQGLRLIYYSQIVNDFQKGDIAEGYSVSREKKESFPLTVTSAQKNPTAFYLCASSFRGSGDTEAFFGQGTRLTVV.

The chain combines TRBV5-5 with TRBJ1-4; D is perhaps TRBD1 (5 bases). The CDR3 covers 18 residues. The ends were cut back, 0 bases at V and 4 bases at J, with 19 bases in the middle. Germline assignment: CDR1 SGHKS and CDR2 YYEKEE (reference sequence). The CDR3 loop reads CASSLGKTAAGVNEKLFF. Here the CDR3 DNA reads TGTGCCAGCAGCTTGGGAAAGACAGCCGCTGGGGTTAATGAAAAACTGTTTTTT.